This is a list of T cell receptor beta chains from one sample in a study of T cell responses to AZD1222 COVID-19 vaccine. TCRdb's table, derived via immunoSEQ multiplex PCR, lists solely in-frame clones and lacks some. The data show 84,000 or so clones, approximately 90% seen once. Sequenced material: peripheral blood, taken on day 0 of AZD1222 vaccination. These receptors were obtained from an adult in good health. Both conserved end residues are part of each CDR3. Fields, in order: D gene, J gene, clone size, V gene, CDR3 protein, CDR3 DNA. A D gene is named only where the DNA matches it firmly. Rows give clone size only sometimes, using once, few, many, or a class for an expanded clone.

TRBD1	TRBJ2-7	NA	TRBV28	CASGSHTGVDEQYF	TGTGCCAGCGGCTCTCATACAGGGGTCGACGAGCAGTACTTC
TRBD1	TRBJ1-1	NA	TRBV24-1	CATSDSGQAKAFF	TGTGCCACCAGTGATTCCGGACAGGCGAAAGCTTTCTTT
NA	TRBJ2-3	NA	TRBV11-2	CASSLGGDTQYF	TGTGCCAGCAGCTTAGGGGGAGATACGCAGTATTTT
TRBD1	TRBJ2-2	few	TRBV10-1	CASSPGTGDTGELFF	TGCGCCAGCAGCCCCGGGACAGGGGACACCGGGGAGCTGTTTTTT
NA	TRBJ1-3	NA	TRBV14	CASSPVGGDVGNTIYF	TGTGCCAGCAGCCCTGTCGGAGGGGACGTTGGAAACACCATATATTTT
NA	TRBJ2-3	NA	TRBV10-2	CASRVGSTDTQYF	TGCGCCAGCAGAGTCGGAAGCACAGATACGCAGTATTTT
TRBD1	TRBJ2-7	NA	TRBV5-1	CASSPGGTGVYEQYF	TGCGCCAGCAGCCCCGGTGGGACAGGGGTTTACGAGCAGTACTTC
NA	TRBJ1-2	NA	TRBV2	CASSEAAYGYTF	TGTGCCAGCAGTGAAGCGGCCTATGGCTACACCTTC
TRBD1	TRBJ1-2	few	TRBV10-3	CAISESNRGRGYTF	TGTGCCATCAGTGAGTCGAACAGGGGTAGGGGCTACACCTTC
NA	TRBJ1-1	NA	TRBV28	CASNRRGDTEAFF	TGTGCCAGCAACCGCAGGGGAGACACTGAAGCTTTCTTT
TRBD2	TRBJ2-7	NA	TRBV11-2	CASSSLSGRAGEQYF	TGTGCCAGCAGTTCCCTTAGCGGGAGGGCTGGAGAGCAGTACTTC
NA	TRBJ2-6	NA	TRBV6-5	CASSYEGTGANVLTF	TGTGCCAGCAGTTACGAGGGAACTGGGGCCAACGTCCTGACTTTC
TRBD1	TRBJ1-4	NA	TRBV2	CASSAAGQGLNEKLFF	TGTGCCAGCAGTGCTGCGGGACAGGGCCTTAATGAAAAACTGTTTTTT
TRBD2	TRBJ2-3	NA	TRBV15	CATSSLLAGYTDTQYF	TGTGCCACCAGCAGCCTACTAGCGGGATACACAGATACGCAGTATTTT
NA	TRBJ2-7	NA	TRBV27	CATLSGGYEQYF	TGTGCCACCCTCAGTGGGGGCTACGAGCAGTACTTC
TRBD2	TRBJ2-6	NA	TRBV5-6	CASQGLAAGANVLTF	TGTGCCAGCCAGGGACTAGCTGCTGGGGCCAACGTCCTGACTTTC
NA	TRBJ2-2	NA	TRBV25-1	CASSELRDTGELFF	TGTGCCAGCAGTGAACTCCGGGACACCGGGGAGCTGTTTTTT
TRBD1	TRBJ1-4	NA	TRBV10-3	CAISEMDRVGEKLFF	TGTGCCATCAGTGAGATGGACAGGGTGGGTGAAAAACTGTTTTTT
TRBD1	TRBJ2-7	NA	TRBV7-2	CASSTWDRTEQYF	TGTGCCAGCAGCACCTGGGACAGGACCGAGCAGTACTTC
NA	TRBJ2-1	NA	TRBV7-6	CASSLASGYNEQFF	TGTGCCAGCAGCTTAGCTAGCGGCTACAATGAGCAGTTCTTC
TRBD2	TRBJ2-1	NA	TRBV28	CASSMLAGGPYSSYNEQFF	TGTGCCAGCAGTATGCTAGCGGGAGGCCCCTACAGCTCCTACAATGAGCAGTTCTTC
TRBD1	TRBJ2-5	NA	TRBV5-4	CASSIKGGQGFVETQYF	TGTGCCAGCAGCATAAAGGGGGGACAGGGTTTTGTAGAGACCCAGTACTTC
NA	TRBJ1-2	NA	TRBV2	CASSHETGSYGYTF	TGTGCCAGCAGCCACGAAACAGGGTCCTATGGCTACACCTTC
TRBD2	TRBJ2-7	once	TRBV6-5	CASSYSPRGDQEQYF	TGTGCCAGCAGTTACTCTCCCCGGGGGGATCAGGAGCAGTACTTC
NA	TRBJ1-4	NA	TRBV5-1	CASSLGVGEKLFF	TGCGCCAGCAGCTTGGGGGTTGGGGAAAAACTGTTTTTT
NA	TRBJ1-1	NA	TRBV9	CASSPRSATTNTEAFF	TGTGCCAGCAGCCCGCGATCGGCGACGACGAACACTGAAGCTTTCTTT
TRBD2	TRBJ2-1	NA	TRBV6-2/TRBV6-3	CASCYGPSGTSGSCEQFF	TGTGCCAGCTGTTACGGCCCCTCCGGGACTAGCGGGAGCTGTGAGCAGTTCTTC
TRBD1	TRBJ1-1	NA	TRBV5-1	CASSYLTGGTEAFF	TGCGCCAGCAGCTACTTAACAGGGGGCACTGAAGCTTTCTTT
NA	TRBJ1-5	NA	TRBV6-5	CASSYQYPGSNQPQHF	TGTGCCAGCAGTTACCAATACCCCGGTAGCAATCAGCCCCAGCATTTT
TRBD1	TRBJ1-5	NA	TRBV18	CASSTTGPSQPQHF	TGTGCCAGCTCAACGACAGGGCCGAGCCAGCCCCAGCATTTT
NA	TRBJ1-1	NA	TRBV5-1	CASSYAFPNTEAFF	TGCGCCAGCAGTTACGCTTTTCCGAACACTGAAGCTTTCTTT
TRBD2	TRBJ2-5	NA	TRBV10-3	CAISRAGVGETQYF	TGTGCCATCAGTCGAGCGGGAGTGGGAGAGACCCAGTACTTC
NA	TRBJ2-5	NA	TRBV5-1	CASSLGSLGGQETQYF	TGCGCCAGCAGCTTGGGGAGTCTGGGAGGCCAAGAGACCCAGTACTTC
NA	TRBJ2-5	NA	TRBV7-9	CASSAKETQYF	TGTGCCAGCAGTGCCAAAGAGACCCAGTACTTC
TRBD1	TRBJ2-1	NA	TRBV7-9	CASSSRDRVYNEQFF	TGTGCCAGCAGCTCCCGGGACAGGGTTTACAATGAGCAGTTCTTC
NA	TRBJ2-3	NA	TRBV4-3	CASSQDRGLGTDTQYF	TGCGCCAGCAGCCAAGATCGGGGGCTAGGGACAGATACGCAGTATTTT
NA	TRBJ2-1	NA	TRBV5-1	CASSTGQSSYNEQFF	TGCGCCAGCAGCACGGGACAAAGCTCCTACAATGAGCAGTTCTTC
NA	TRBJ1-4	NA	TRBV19	CASSIPRTTGLATNEKLFF	TGTGCCAGTAGTATTCCGCGCACAACAGGGCTTGCAACTAATGAAAAACTGTTTTTT
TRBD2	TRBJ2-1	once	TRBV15	CATRELAGGWFF	TGTGCCACCAGGGAACTAGCGGGGGGTTGGTTCTTC
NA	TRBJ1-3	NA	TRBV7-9	CASSLAGPGNTIYF	TGTGCCAGCAGCTTAGCAGGACCCGGGAACACCATATATTTT
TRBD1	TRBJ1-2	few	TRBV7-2	CASSPGDRDGYTF	TGTGCCAGCAGCCCCGGGGACAGGGACGGCTACACCTTC
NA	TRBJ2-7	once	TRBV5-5	CASSLYLEVVEQYF	TGTGCCAGCAGCTTGTACCTAGAGGTTGTGGAGCAGTACTTC
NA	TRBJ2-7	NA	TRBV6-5	CASSRGPGEQYF	TGTGCCAGCAGTCGAGGTCCGGGCGAGCAGTACTTC
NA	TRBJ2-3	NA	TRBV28	CASSLRRDGATQYF	TGTGCCAGCAGTTTACGGAGGGACGGAGCTACGCAGTATTTT
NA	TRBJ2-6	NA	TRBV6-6	CASRSLRSGANVLTF	TGTGCCAGCCGGTCCCTACGCTCTGGGGCCAACGTCCTGACTTTC
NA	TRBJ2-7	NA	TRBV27	CASSLESSSYEQYF	TGTGCCAGCAGTTTAGAGTCTAGCTCCTACGAGCAGTACTTC
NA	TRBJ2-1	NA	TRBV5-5	CASSVTGVAEQFF	TGTGCCAGCAGCGTAACCGGGGTGGCTGAGCAGTTCTTC
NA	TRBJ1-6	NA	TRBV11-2	CASSLVVAGSPLHF	TGTGCCAGCAGCTTGGTCGTCGCTGGTTCACCCCTCCACTTT
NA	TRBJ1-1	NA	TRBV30	CAWRKGRNTEAFF	TGTGCCTGGAGAAAGGGGAGAAACACTGAAGCTTTCTTT
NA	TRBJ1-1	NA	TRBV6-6	CASSRIDRPVEAFF	TGTGCCAGCAGCCGAATCGACCGACCGGTAGAAGCTTTCTTT
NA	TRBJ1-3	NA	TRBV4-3	CASSQDLSDSSGNTIYF	TGCGCCAGCAGCCAAGATCTTAGTGACAGCTCAGGAAACACCATATATTTT
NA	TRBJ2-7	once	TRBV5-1	CASSLVFRNSYEQYF	TGCGCCAGCAGCTTGGTTTTCAGAAACTCCTACGAGCAGTACTTC
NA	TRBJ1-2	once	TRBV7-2	CASSLRGRTGYTF	TGTGCCAGCAGCTTAAGGGGGAGGACTGGCTACACCTTC
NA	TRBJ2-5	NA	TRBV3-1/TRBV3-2	CASSQDWGSLMETQYF	TGTGCCAGCAGCCAGGACTGGGGGTCTTTAATGGAGACCCAGTACTTC
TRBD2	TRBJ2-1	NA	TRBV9	CASSGGTSGSFEQFF	TGTGCCAGCAGCGGGGGGACTAGCGGGAGCTTTGAGCAGTTCTTC
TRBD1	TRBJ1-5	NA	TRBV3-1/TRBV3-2	CASSQGTGGARNQPQHF	TGTGCCAGCAGCCAAGGGACAGGGGGCGCGAGGAATCAGCCCCAGCATTTT
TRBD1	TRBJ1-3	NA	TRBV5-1	CASSFSPGTGAGNTIYF	TGCGCCAGCAGCTTTTCTCCCGGGACAGGGGCCGGAAACACCATATATTTT
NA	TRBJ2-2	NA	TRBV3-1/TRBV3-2	CASSQDNTRGELFF	TGTGCCAGCAGCCAAGACAACACCCGCGGGGAGCTGTTTTTT